This T cell receptor beta chain derives from a study of T cell changes during pregnancy in multiple sclerosis. This clone turned up a few times. V was pared by 2 bases and J by 4 bases, with 8 bases between. The CDR3 covers 13 residues. CDR1 and CDR2 from the germline V gene are MDHEN and SYDVKM. Assay: immunoSEQ multiplex PCR; the TCRdb copy retains only in-frame clones and omits some. This sample has 30,000 to 40,000 clones; around 87% occur once, and the top ten carry 0.57%. This sequence originates from a female donor with multiple sclerosis, enrolled in a pregnancy study. The sample was CD4+ T cells from peripheral blood mononuclear cells, taken in the second trimester of pregnancy. The chain couples TRBV28 to TRBJ1-2; D unresolved. The CDR3 loop is CASSLGRSYGYTF. CDR3 bases: TGTGCCAGCAGTTTAGGGAGGAGCTATGGCTACACCTTC.